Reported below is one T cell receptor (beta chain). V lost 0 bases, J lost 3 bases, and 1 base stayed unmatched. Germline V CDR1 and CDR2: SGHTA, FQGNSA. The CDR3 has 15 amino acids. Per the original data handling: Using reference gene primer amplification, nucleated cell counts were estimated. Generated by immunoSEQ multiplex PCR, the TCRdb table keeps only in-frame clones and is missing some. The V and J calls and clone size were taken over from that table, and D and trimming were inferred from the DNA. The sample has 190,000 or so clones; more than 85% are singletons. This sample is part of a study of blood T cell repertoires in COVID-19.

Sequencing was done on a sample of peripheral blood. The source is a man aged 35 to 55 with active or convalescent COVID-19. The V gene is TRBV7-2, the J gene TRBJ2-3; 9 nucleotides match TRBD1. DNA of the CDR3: TGTGCCAGCAGCTTAGCTGGGACAGGGACAGATACGCAGTATTTT. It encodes CASSLAGTGTDTQYF.